These 9 T cell receptor beta chains originate from one sample sequenced in a study of Graves' ophthalmopathy and Graves' hyperthyroidism. Amplified material comprised TCR beta CDR3 regions derived from RNA transcripts. The first round was an RT-PCR with HTBI primers, and the second round was a multiplex PCR. Via MiXCR, TCRdb re-called the multiplex PCR reads, giving one row per CDR3 protein. Among 660,000 or so distinct CDR3 sequences listed, about two fifths were seen once. The sample taken for sequencing was peripheral blood. The receptors derive from an adult man with Graves' ophthalmopathy.

This clonotype was counted at least ten times. The gene calls are TRBV5-1 and TRBJ1-4; 7 bases are a match to TRBD1. The V gene's germline CDR1 is SGHRS and CDR2 YFSETQ. This CDR3 has 14 amino acids. The V segment lost 7 bases and the J segment 3 bases; nucleotides outside the gene matches: 6. This CDR3 is CASWTGQANEKLFF. DNA for the CDR3: TGCGCCAGCTGGACCGGACAGGCTAATGAAAAACTGTTTTTT.

This chain uses TRBV2 with TRBJ2-3; tentative D call: TRBD2 (6 bases). CDR1 and CDR2 from the germline V gene are SNHLY and FYNNEI. Trimming left V 6 bases short and J 4 bases short, with 14 bases between. This CDR3 has 14 amino acids. The CDR3 DNA follows: TGTGCCAGCAGCCAAACACGGGGGTCAGATACGCAGTATTTT. Protein product: CASSQTRGSDTQYF.

This clonotype turned up a few times. Mismatch with germline at one junction end may stem from a read error. The rearrangement links TRBV10-3 to TRBJ1-5; D is undetermined. The CDR3 loop spans 15 amino acids. Germline CDR1 and CDR2: ENHRY and SYGVKD. CDR3: CASSYEGYSNQPQHF. CDR3 bases: TGTGCCAGCAGTTACGAGGGATATAGCAATCAGCCCCAGCATTTT.

A few counts support this clonotype. V and J are TRBV20-1 and TRBJ2-5, with 8 bases identical to TRBD1. V shed 0 bases, J shed 2 bases, and the junction held 8 bases outside the gene matches. Per the germline V gene, CDR1 is DFQATT and CDR2 is SNEGSKA (reference sequence). CDR3 length equals 16 residues. The CDR3 nucleotides read TGCAGTGCTAGAGATTACTCGGACAGGGAACAAGAGACCCAGTACTTC. Translating gives CSARDYSDREQETQYF.

This clonotype occurred many times. The chain combines TRBV7-9 with TRBJ1-1, with TRBD1 matching 7 bases. The CDR3 has 15 amino acids. J gave up 3 bases and V 3 bases, and 7 bases lay outside the gene matches. Germline CDR1 reads SEHNR; CDR2 reads FQNEAQ (reference sequence). The CDR3 DNA reads TGTGCCAGCAGCTTGTTGACAGGGAGGGACACTGAAGCTTTCTTT. As protein: CASSLLTGRDTEAFF.

The chain is built from TRBV7-2 and TRBJ2-1; TRBD2 matches 9 bases. The CDR3 has 15 residues. Germline trimming cut 6 bases from V and 5 bases from J; bases unmatched to any gene: 8. In germline, CDR1 is SGHTA, CDR2 FQGNSA. The CDR3 loop reads CASSPGLAQHNEQFF. CDR3 in DNA: TGTGCCAGCAGTCCTGGACTAGCGCAACACAATGAGCAGTTCTTC.

As regards this clonotype: This may be a read error: a much more frequent sequence differs by one nucleotide. The V and J genes are TRBV12-3 or TRBV12-4 and TRBJ1-3; 7 bases agree with TRBD1. The CDR3 is 15 amino acids. CDR3 sequence reads: CASRPTGVSGNTIFF. Here the CDR3 DNA reads TGTGCCAGCAGACCTACAGGGGTGTCTGGAAACACCATATTTTTT.

As concerns this clonotype: A read error may be the cause here, since a much bigger clone is one base away. The V gene is TRBV20-1, the J gene TRBJ1-2; no clear D. This CDR3 has 13 residues. Per germline, CDR1 DFQATT and CDR2 SNEGSKA (reference sequence). The CDR3 coding sequence is TGCTGTGCCAGTGACTCAGGAGTCTATGGCTACACCTTC. Amino acid sequence: CCASDSGVYGYTF.

The J gene is TRBJ2-7, the V gene TRBV7-9, with D possibly matching TRBD1 (5 bases). Trimming shortened V by 1 base and J by 7 bases, and 17 bases separated the two germline ends. The germline V gene encodes CDR1 SEHNR and CDR2 FQNEAQ (reference sequence). The CDR3 is 15 amino acids. CDR3 nucleotides: TGTGCCAGCAGCTTAGGAAGAAGGGGCTACAATGAGCAGTACTTC. Amino acid sequence: CASSLGRRGYNEQYF.